This TCR beta chain was documented in a study of cytomegalovirus exposure and HLA in healthy donors. Study outcomes and limitations: Through in vitro validation, three CMV-associated chains were shown to be specific for CMV antigens. There were 164 TCR beta chains listed as cytomegalovirus-associated. Sequencing depth across donors, presence/absence analyses assumed, was roughly uniform.

Germline CDR1 reads ENHRY; CDR2 reads SYGVKD. The CDR3 runs to 14 residues. Between the trimmed V and J ends, which lost 4 bases and 1 base, there was a span of 11 bases. This clone was counted only a few times. Its antigen is unknown. The study ran its PCR with 60 Vbeta and 13 Jbeta primers. Sequenced by immunoSEQ multiplex PCR; TCRdb stores in-frame clones only, minus some. The sample comprises roughly 100,000 clones, over 75% of which are singletons, and roughly 3.6% rests with the top ten. The source is a man aged 55 to 69 in good health and CMV-seronegative. The sequenced sample consisted of PBMCs. The chain uses TRBV10-3 and TRBJ2-7; TRBD1 is a possible D gene (6 bases). Here the CDR3 reads CAISGGRASYEQYF. The CDR3 DNA reads TGTGCCATCAGTGGGGGGCGCGCTTCCTACGAGCAGTACTTC.